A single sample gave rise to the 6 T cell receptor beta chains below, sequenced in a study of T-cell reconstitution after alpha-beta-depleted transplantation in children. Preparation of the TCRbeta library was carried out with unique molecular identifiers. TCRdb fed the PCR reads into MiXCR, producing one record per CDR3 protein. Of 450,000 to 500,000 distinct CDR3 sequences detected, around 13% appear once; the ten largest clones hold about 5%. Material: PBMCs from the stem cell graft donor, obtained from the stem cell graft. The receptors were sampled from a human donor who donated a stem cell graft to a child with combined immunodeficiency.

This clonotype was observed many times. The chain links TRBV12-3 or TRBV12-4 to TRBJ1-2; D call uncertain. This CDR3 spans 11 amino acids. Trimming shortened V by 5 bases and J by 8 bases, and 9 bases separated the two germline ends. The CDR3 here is CASSRVGGYTF. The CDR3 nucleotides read TGTGCCAGCAGTCGCGTTGGAGGCTACACCTTC.

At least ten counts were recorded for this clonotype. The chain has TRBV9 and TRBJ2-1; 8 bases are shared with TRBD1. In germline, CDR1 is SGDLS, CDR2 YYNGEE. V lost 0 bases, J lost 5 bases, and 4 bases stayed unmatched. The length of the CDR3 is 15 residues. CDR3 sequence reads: CASSVGTGRNNEQFF. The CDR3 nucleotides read TGTGCCAGCAGCGTAGGGACAGGGAGGAACAATGAGCAGTTCTTC.

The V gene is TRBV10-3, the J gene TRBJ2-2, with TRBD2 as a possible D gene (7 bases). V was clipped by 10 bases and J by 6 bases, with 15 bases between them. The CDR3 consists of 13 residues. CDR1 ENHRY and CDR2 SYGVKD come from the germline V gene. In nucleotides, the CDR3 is TGTGCCACGCACGGGGGGCGAGCCGGGGAGCTGTTTTTT. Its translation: CATHGGRAGELFF.

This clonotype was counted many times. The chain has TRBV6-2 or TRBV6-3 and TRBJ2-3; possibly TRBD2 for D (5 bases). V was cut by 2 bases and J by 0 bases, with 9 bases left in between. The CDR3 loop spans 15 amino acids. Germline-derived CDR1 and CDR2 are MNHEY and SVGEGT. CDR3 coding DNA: TGTGCCAGCAGTTACGAGAGGGCTAGCACAGATACGCAGTATTTT. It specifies CASSYERASTDTQYF.

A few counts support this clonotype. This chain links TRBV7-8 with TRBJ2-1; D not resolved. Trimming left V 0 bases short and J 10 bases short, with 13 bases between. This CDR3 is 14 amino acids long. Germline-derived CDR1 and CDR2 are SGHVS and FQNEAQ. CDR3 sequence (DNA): TGTGCCAGCAGCTTAGCGCCTGAGCGTCTCGAGCAGTTCTTC. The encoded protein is CASSLAPERLEQFF.

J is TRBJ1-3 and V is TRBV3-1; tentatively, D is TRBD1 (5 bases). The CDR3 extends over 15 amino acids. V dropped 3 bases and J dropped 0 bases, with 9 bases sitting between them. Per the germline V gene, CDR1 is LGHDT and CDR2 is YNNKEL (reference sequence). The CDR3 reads CASSHGANSGNTIYF. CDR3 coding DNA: TGTGCCAGCAGCCACGGGGCCAACTCTGGAAACACCATATATTTT. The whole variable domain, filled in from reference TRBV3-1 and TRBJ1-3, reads DTAVSQTPKYLVTQMGNDKSIKCEQNLGHDTMYWYKQDSKKFLKIMFSYNNKELIINETVPNRFSPKSPDKAHLNLHINSLELGDSAVYFCASSHGANSGNTIYFGEGSWLTVV.